Shown below are 9 T cell receptor beta chains from a single sample sequenced in a study of shared clonotypes between healthy human individuals. Data came from immunoSEQ multiplex PCR; TCRdb stores just in-frame clones and leaves some out. The repertoire holds fewer than 1.8 million clones, approximately 98.5% seen once, with approximately 0.4% in the top ten. Source material: naive CD4+ T cells sorted from blood. Subset given: CD45RA+ positively selected. The receptors stem from a man aged 25 to 45 in good health.

This clone showed up just once. The chain employs TRBV6-6 and TRBJ1-1; 7 bases are shared with TRBD1. The CDR3 extends over 16 amino acids. With V trimmed by 2 bases and J by 4 bases, 10 bases remained unmatched. Looked up from germline, CDR1 is MNHNY and CDR2 is SVGAGI (reference sequence). The CDR3 reads CASSYRTTGLGTEAFF. The CDR3 nucleotides are TGTGCCAGCAGTTACCGCACGACAGGGCTGGGCACTGAAGCTTTCTTT.

The chain recombines TRBV19 with TRBJ2-7; 10 nucleotides line up with TRBD2. V was pared by 6 bases and J by 3 bases, with 8 bases of the junction left unmatched. Germline CDR1 is LNHDA and CDR2 is SQIVND (reference sequence). The CDR3 extends over 15 amino acids. The CDR3 sequence is CASSATSGNLYEQYF. CDR3 bases: TGTGCCAGTAGCGCAACTAGCGGGAACCTCTACGAGCAGTACTTC.

This chain's CDR3 is CASSPSRPETRRSGELFF. For the CDR3, the DNA is TGCGCCAGCAGCCCGTCCCGGCCCGAGACAAGACGTTCAGGGGAGCTGTTTTTT. The V call is TRBV5-1, the J call TRBJ2-2; D remains ambiguous. CDR3 size: 18 residues. V lost 4 bases to trimming and J lost 8 bases, with 27 bases between them. CDR1 and CDR2 from the germline V gene are SGHRS and YFSETQ.

This sequence joins TRBV5-1 and TRBJ2-3; 10 bases fit TRBD1. J was trimmed by 4 bases and V by 8 bases; bases with no gene match: 1. The CDR3 extends over 12 amino acids. Germline CDR1 and CDR2: SGHRS and YFSETQ. The CDR3 DNA sequence: TGCGCCAGTGGACAGGGGGCAGATACGCAGTATTTT. Translated, it gives CASGQGADTQYF.

This chain joins TRBV11-2 and TRBJ2-5; TRBD2 matches 7 bases. V was clipped by 1 base and J by 9 bases; unmatched bases: 8. Germline V gene sequence: CDR1 SGHAT, CDR2 FQNNGV. The length of the CDR3 is 14 residues. Written as DNA, the CDR3 is TGTGCCAGCAGCTTAGGGGCGGGAGCCGGTCCCCAGTACTTC. It encodes CASSLGAGAGPQYF. The whole variable domain, filled in from reference TRBV11-2 and TRBJ2-5, reads EAGVAQSPRYKIIEKRQSVAFWCNPISGHATLYWYQQILGQGPKLLIQFQNNGVVDDSQLPKDRFSAERLKGVDSTLKIQPAKLEDSAVYLCASSLGAGAGPQYFGPGTRLLVL.

CDR3 sequence (DNA): TGCAGCGTGAGGGGACAGGCAAAAAACATTCAGTACTTC. Protein: CSVRGQAKNIQYF. The chain has TRBV29-1 and TRBJ2-4, with 8 bases that match TRBD1. The CDR3 extends over 13 amino acids. The germline V gene encodes CDR1 SQVTM and CDR2 ANQGSEA. J gave up 4 bases and V 6 bases, and 5 bases lay outside the gene matches.

The genes are TRBV18 and TRBJ1-2; 7 bases agree with TRBD1. The CDR3 consists of 15 residues. V lost 3 bases and J lost 5; bases outside the gene matches: 9. CDR1 is KGHSH, CDR2 LQKENI, per germline. CDR3 DNA sequence: TGTGCCAGCTCACCTGCGCCCAGGGACAGATATGGCTACACCTTC. It codes for CASSPAPRDRYGYTF.

The CDR3 nucleotides are TGTGCCAGCAGCGAGGGGACTAGCAGGCAGACCCAGTACTTC. It codes for CASSEGTSRQTQYF. The rearrangement uses TRBV9 and TRBJ2-5; 9 nucleotides align to TRBD2. Per the germline V gene, CDR1 is SGDLS and CDR2 is YYNGEE. The CDR3 has 14 amino acids. After removal of 3 bases from V and 6 bases from J, the junction contained 6 bases not matched to a gene.

The chain has TRBV5-1 and TRBJ2-1; 10 bases agree with TRBD2. This CDR3 has 15 residues. Germline V gives CDR1 SGHRS, CDR2 YFSETQ. J lost 3 bases, V lost 4 bases, and 4 bases had no gene match. CDR3 sequence: CASSVSGRDYNEQFF. Here the CDR3 DNA reads TGCGCCAGCAGCGTAAGCGGGAGGGACTACAATGAGCAGTTCTTC. Based on the CDR3 plus reference TRBV5-1 and TRBJ2-1, the full variable domain is KAGVTQTPRYLIKTRGQQVTLSCSPISGHRSVSWYQQTPGQGLQFLFEYFSETQRNKGNFPGRFSGRQFSNSRSEMNVSTLELGDSALYLCASSVSGRDYNEQFFGPGTRLTVL.